This entry lists 15 T cell receptor beta chains sequenced from one sample in a study of blood T cell repertoires in COVID-19. Produced via immunoSEQ multiplex PCR; TCRdb's table is partial and in-frame only. The sample consists of more than 110,000 clones, over 60% of them appearing once. The sample was peripheral blood. The receptors were sampled from a woman in her fifties or sixties with active or convalescent COVID-19.

The rearrangement joins TRBV24-1 to TRBJ2-3; D is uncertain. The germline gives CDR1 KGHDR, CDR2 SFDVKD. The CDR3 runs to 16 residues. V dropped 3 bases and J dropped 1 base, with 13 bases sitting between them. This CDR3 reads CATSDPLSRRTDTQYF. The CDR3 DNA reads TGTGCCACCAGTGATCCCCTGTCCCGTCGCACAGATACGCAGTATTTT.

The genes are TRBV10-3 and TRBJ2-3; 7 nucleotides agree with TRBD1. Per the germline V gene, CDR1 is ENHRY and CDR2 is SYGVKD. CDR3 length equals 15 residues. V trimming: 4 bases; J trimming: 4 bases; junction bases outside the gene matches: 8. In DNA form, the CDR3 reads TGTGCCATCAGTGGTACACAGGGGAGCGCAGATACGCAGTATTTT. This encodes CAISGTQGSADTQYF.

The chain joins TRBV19 to TRBJ1-2; tentatively, D is TRBD1 (5 bases). The CDR3 contains 13 residues. The germline V gene encodes CDR1 LNHDA and CDR2 SQIVND (reference sequence). The germline V and J ends were trimmed by 6 bases and 2 bases, with 10 bases remaining between them. In DNA, the CDR3 is TGTGCCAGTAGCCGGGGGGGAAACTATGGCTACACCTTC. This gives the protein CASSRGGNYGYTF.

This chain joins TRBV11-3 and TRBJ2-3; TRBD2 matches at 9 bases. The germline V gene encodes CDR1 SGHNT and CDR2 YENEEA. This CDR3 is 17 amino acids long. The V and J ends lost 5 bases and 5 bases, in that order; junction bases with no gene match: 14. Here the CDR3 reads CASSRGVVAGVVDTQYF. The CDR3 nucleotides read TGTGCCAGCAGCCGAGGTGTTGTAGCGGGAGTCGTAGATACGCAGTATTTT.

This rearrangement joins TRBV6-2 or TRBV6-3 to TRBJ1-5; 8 bases map to TRBD1. Germline V gene data show CDR1 as MNHEY and CDR2 as SVGEGT. The CDR3 totals 16 residues. Trimming at V came to 5 bases and at J to 2 bases, leaving 8 bases not matched to a gene. Here the CDR3 DNA reads TGTGCCAGCAGTACTCCGACAGGGGTCGGCAATCAGCCCCAGCATTTT. This codes for CASSTPTGVGNQPQHF.

This chain connects TRBV28 to TRBJ2-5; D possibly corresponds to TRBD1 (5 bases). CDR3 length equals 14 residues. Trimming cost V 5 bases and J 9 bases, with 19 bases left between them. Germline V CDR1 and CDR2: MDHEN, SYDVKM. The CDR3 DNA reads as TGTGCCAGCAGTCCGAAACTGGACCTCAGGGCCCAGTACTTC. Its translation is CASSPKLDLRAQYF.

This chain uses TRBV12-3 or TRBV12-4 with TRBJ2-3, with 8 bases aligning to TRBD2. CDR3 size: 13 residues. After removal of 7 bases from V and 1 base from J, the junction contained 1 base not matched to a gene. The CDR3, as DNA: TGTGCCAGCAAACTAGCGGGCACAGATACGCAGTATTTT. This gives the protein CASKLAGTDTQYF.

The chain links TRBV25-1 to TRBJ2-7; D ambiguous. The CDR3 runs to 11 residues. Germline lookup yields CDR1 MGHDK and CDR2 SYGVNS. Trimming took off 2 bases at V and 4 bases at J, with 3 bases between the two ends. The CDR3 region is CASSEQYEQYF. The CDR3 region has the DNA TGTGCCAGCAGTGAACAATACGAGCAGTACTTC.

The chain is built from TRBV18 and TRBJ1-1; 8 bases map to TRBD1. Germline V gives CDR1 KGHSH, CDR2 LQKENI. J lost 3 bases, V lost 5 bases, and 5 bases had no gene match. The CDR3 loop spans 14 amino acids. The CDR3 bases are TGTGCCAGCTCAACGACAGGGGTTCACACTGAAGCTTTCTTT. As protein: CASSTTGVHTEAFF. The whole variable domain, remainder taken from reference TRBV18 and TRBJ1-1, is NAGVMQNPRHLVRRRGQEARLRCSPMKGHSHVYWYRQLPEEGLKFMVYLQKENIIDESGMPKERFSAEFPKEGPSILRIQQVVRGDSAAYFCASSTTGVHTEAFFGQGTRLTVV.

The chain has TRBV2 and TRBJ2-7; maybe TRBD2 (6 bases). The CDR3 sequence is 15 residues long. Trimming took 6 bases from V and 7 from J, leaving 22 bases between them. Germline V lookup: CDR1 SNHLY, CDR2 FYNNEI. CDR3 amino acids: CASRVTGTRGGEQYF. For the CDR3, the DNA is TGTGCCAGCAGGGTGACCGGGACTCGGGGAGGTGAGCAGTACTTC.

This clone was recorded only once. J is TRBJ1-5 and V is TRBV11-3; the D gene is possibly TRBD1 (5 bases). Trimming removed 6 bases from V and 0 bases from J, with 15 bases in between. Germline V gives CDR1 SGHNT, CDR2 YENEEA. The CDR3 runs 16 residues. The CDR3 spells CASSTPRQGSNQPQHF. The CDR3 DNA reads TGTGCCAGCAGTACCCCCCGGCAGGGTAGCAATCAGCCCCAGCATTTT.

The chain joins TRBV6-5 to TRBJ2-1, with TRBD2 matching over 8 bases. Germline V gene sequence: CDR1 MNHEY, CDR2 SVGAGI. This CDR3 region has 14 residues. J lost 10 bases, V lost 10 bases, and 15 bases had no gene match. This CDR3 is CATNPGTSRAEQFF. In DNA form, the CDR3 reads TGTGCCACCAACCCCGGGACTAGTCGGGCGGAGCAGTTCTTC.

The V call is TRBV3-1 (or the pseudogene TRBV3-2), the J call TRBJ1-2; TRBD1 agrees at 10 bases. V trimming: 7 bases; J trimming: 7 bases; junction bases outside the gene matches: 3. Germline assignment: CDR1 LGHDT and CDR2 YNNKEL (reference sequence). The CDR3 loop spans 12 amino acids. CDR3 in amino acids: CASTDRGSGYTF. Written as DNA, the CDR3 is TGTGCCAGCACGGACAGGGGGTCTGGCTACACCTTC.

This chain connects TRBV29-1 to TRBJ1-2; D is unclear. Germline CDR1 is SQVTM and CDR2 is ANQGSEA. The V and J ends lost 4 bases and 6 bases respectively, with 12 bases between them. This CDR3 contains 12 residues. The CDR3 sequence is CSVVGPRDGYTF. The CDR3 DNA reads TGCAGCGTTGTTGGGCCGCGGGATGGCTACACCTTC.

Of note for this clone: Since a much larger clone is just one base distant, this may be a read error. The V gene is TRBV7-3, the J gene TRBJ1-3; a weak D match, TRBD1 (6 bases). This CDR3 comprises 15 residues. Per the germline V gene, CDR1 is SGHTA and CDR2 is FQGTGA. The V end lost 2 bases, the J end lost 7 bases, and 15 bases lay between the germline ends. CDR3 nucleotides: TGTGCCAGCAGCTTAGAAGGCGGGGGCGTGAACACCATATATTTT. This encodes CASSLEGGGVNTIYF.